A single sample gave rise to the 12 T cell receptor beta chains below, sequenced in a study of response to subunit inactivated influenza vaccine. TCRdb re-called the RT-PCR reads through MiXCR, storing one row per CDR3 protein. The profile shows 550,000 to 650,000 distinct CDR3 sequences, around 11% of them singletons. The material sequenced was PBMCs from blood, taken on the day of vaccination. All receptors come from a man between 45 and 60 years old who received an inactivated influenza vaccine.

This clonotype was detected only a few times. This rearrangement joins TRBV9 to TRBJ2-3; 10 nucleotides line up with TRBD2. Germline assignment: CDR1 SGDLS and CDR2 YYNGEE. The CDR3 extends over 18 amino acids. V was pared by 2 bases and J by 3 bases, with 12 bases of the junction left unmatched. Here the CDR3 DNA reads TGTGCCAGCAGCGTTGGGACTAGCGTGACGGATTGGACAGATACGCAGTATTTT. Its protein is CASSVGTSVTDWTDTQYF.

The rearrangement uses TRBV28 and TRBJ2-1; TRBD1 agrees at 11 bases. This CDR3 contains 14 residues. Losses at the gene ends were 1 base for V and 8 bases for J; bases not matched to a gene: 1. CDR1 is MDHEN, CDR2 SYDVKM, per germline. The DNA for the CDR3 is TGTGCCAGCAGTTTATTGGGACAGGGGGATGAGCAGTTCTTC. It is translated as CASSLLGQGDEQFF. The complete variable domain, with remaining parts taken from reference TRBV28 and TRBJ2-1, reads DVKVTQSSRYLVKRTGEKVFLECVQDMDHENMFWYRQDPGLGLRLIYFSYDVKMKEKGDIPEGYSVSREKKERFSLILESASTNQTSMYLCASSLLGQGDEQFFGPGTRLTVL.

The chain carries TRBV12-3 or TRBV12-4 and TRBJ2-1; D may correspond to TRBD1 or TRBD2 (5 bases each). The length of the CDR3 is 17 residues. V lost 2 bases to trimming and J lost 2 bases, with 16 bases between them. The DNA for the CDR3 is TGTGCCAGCAGTTTATCGGTTCGAGGGGACCCCTACAATGAGCAGTTCTTC. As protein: CASSLSVRGDPYNEQFF.

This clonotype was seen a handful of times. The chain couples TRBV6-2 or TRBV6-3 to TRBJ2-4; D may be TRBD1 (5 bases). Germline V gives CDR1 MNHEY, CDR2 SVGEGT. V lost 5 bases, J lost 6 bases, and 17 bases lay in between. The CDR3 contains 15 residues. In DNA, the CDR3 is TGTGCCAGCAGTAAAATGGCAGGGATTGGAAACATTCAGTACTTC. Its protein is CASSKMAGIGNIQYF.

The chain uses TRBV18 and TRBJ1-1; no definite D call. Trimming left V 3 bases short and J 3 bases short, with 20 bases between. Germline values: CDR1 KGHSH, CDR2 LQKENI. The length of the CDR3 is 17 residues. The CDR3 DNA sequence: TGTGCCAGCTCACCGGGTGTGGTAAGGAGCGATTACACTGAAGCTTTCTTT. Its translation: CASSPGVVRSDYTEAFF.

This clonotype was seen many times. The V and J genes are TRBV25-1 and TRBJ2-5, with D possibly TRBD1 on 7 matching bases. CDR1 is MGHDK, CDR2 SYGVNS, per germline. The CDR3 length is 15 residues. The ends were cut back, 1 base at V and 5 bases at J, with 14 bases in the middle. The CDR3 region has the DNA TGTGCCAGCAGTGAATTTTCAGGGGGAGGCGAGACCCAGTACTTC. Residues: CASSEFSGGGETQYF.

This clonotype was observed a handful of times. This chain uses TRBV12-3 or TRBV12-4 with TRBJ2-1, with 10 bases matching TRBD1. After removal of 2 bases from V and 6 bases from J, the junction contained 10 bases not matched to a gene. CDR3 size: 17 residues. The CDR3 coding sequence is TGTGCCAGCAGTTTATCGGTCGGGACAGGGGTGGTCAATGAGCAGTTCTTC. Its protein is CASSLSVGTGVVNEQFF.

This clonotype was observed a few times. The CDR3 DNA is TGTGCCAGCAGTTTATCTGCTAGCGGGGGGGCAAGGGAGACCCAGTACTTC. Translation: CASSLSASGGARETQYF. The chain is built from TRBV12-3 or TRBV12-4 and TRBJ2-5; 12 bases line up with TRBD2. The junction had 9 bases not matched to a gene; V was cut back by 2 bases and J by 5 bases. The CDR3 loop spans 17 amino acids.

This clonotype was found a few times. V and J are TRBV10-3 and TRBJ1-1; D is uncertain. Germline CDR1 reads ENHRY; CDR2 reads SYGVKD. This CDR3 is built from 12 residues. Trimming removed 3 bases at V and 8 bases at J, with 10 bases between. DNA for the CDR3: TGTGCCATCAGTGATTCGGAACTAGAAGCTTTCTTT. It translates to CAISDSELEAFF.

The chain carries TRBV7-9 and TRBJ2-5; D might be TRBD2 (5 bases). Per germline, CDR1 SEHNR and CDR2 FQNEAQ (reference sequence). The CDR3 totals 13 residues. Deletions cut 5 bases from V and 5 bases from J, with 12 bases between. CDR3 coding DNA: TGTGCCAGCAGCCGCCCACCGGGGGAGACCCAGTACTTC. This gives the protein CASSRPPGETQYF. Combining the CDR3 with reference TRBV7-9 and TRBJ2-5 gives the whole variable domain DTGVSQNPRHKITKRGQNVTFRCDPISEHNRLYWYRQTLGQGPEFLTYFQNEAQLEKSRLLSDRFSAERPKGSFSTLEIQRTEQGDSAMYLCASSRPPGETQYFGPGTRLLVL.

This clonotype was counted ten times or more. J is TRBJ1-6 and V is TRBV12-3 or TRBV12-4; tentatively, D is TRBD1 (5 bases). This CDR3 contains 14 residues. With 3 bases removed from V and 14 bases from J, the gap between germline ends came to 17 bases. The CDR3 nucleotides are TGTGCCAGCAGTTTCGGATCGAGGGGATCATCCCTCCACTTT. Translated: CASSFGSRGSSLHF.

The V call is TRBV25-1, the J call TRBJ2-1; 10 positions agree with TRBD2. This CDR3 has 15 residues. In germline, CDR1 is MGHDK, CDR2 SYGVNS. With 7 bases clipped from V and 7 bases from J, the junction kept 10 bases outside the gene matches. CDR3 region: CASTPRASGRNEQFF. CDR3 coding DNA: TGTGCCAGCACCCCTAGGGCTAGCGGGAGAAATGAGCAGTTCTTC.